A single sample is the source of the 9 T cell receptor beta chains below, sequenced in a study of response to subunit inactivated influenza vaccine. From the RT-PCR reads, TCRdb called clonotypes with MiXCR, one entry per CDR3 protein. The table lists about half a million distinct CDR3 sequences, about 25% of them singletons. Sequenced material: CD4+ T cells sorted from PBMCs, taken more than 4 days after vaccination. These receptors were obtained from a man aged 50-59 years who received an inactivated influenza vaccine.

This clonotype came up once. This rearrangement joins TRBV5-1 to TRBJ2-7; D unresolved. With 1 base removed from V and 3 bases from J, the gap between germline ends came to 20 bases. In germline, CDR1 is SGHRS, CDR2 YFSETQ. The CDR3 totals 17 residues. The CDR3 here is CASSLSGGGRNYYEQYF. As DNA, the CDR3 is TGCGCCAGCAGCTTGTCAGGCGGTGGCAGGAACTACTACGAGCAGTACTTC.

The CDR3 DNA follows: TGTGCCAGCAGCCCCCGAGCCCTCGGGAACACTGAAGCTTTCTTT. Protein product: CASSPRALGNTEAFF. The gene calls are TRBV7-9 and TRBJ1-1; D is unclear. Germline V lookup: CDR1 SEHNR, CDR2 FQNEAQ (reference sequence). Trimming took 5 bases from V and 1 from J, leaving 14 bases between them. The CDR3 extends over 15 amino acids.

The chain joins TRBV4-1 to TRBJ2-3; D is tentatively TRBD1 or TRBD2 (5 bases each). The end of the DNA fits TRBJ2-5 better, so the J call may be wrong. CDR1 is MGHRA, CDR2 YSYEKL, per germline. CDR3 size: 13 residues. DNA for the CDR3: TGCGCCAGCAGCCTCAGGGAAGGGGACACCCAGTACTTC. This codes for CASSLREGDTQYF.

This clonotype has a single count. The J gene is TRBJ2-2, the V gene TRBV11-1; 7 positions match TRBD2. Trimming took 4 bases from V and 3 from J; bases not matched to a gene: 14. The CDR3 contains 18 residues. Germline V gene lookup returns CDR1 SGHAT and CDR2 FQDESV (reference sequence). In DNA, the CDR3 is TGTGCCAGCAGCTCCCTTGGTGGGCTAGCGGAAGACACCGGGGAGCTGTTTTTT. Protein sequence: CASSSLGGLAEDTGELFF. The full variable domain, with the rest looked up from reference TRBV11-1 and TRBJ2-2, is EAEVAQSPRYKITEKSQAVAFWCDPISGHATLYWYRQILGQGPELLVQFQDESVVDDSQLPKDRFSAERLKGVDSTLKIQPAELGDSAMYLCASSSLGGLAEDTGELFFGEGSRLTVL.

This chain uses TRBV20-1 with TRBJ1-2; tentative D call: TRBD1 (5 bases). The CDR3 spans 14 residues. Germline V lookup: CDR1 DFQATT, CDR2 SNEGSKA (reference sequence). V shed 2 bases and J shed 2 bases, with 12 bases lying between them. The CDR3 is CSARNQGLNYGYTF. The CDR3 coding sequence is TGCAGTGCTAGAAACCAGGGCCTGAACTATGGCTACACCTTC.

This clonotype has only a few counts. In DNA, the CDR3 is TGTGCCAGCAGCTTTGGGCCCGTAGATACGCAGTATTTT. Translating it yields CASSFGPVDTQYF. The chain is built from TRBV7-3 and TRBJ2-3; unclear D gene. From germline, CDR1 is SGHTA and CDR2 FQGTGA. The CDR3 totals 13 residues. The ends were cut back, 3 bases at V and 5 bases at J, with 9 bases in the middle.

This clonotype was detected a few times. The CDR3 region has the DNA TGCGCCAGCAGCTTGTTTGGGTCTTCGGATGGCTACACCTTC. Its translation is CASSLFGSSDGYTF. This sequence joins TRBV5-1 and TRBJ1-2; D gene unclear. The CDR3 totals 14 residues. Germline V lookup: CDR1 SGHRS, CDR2 YFSETQ. Trimming took off 1 base at V and 6 bases at J, with 13 bases between the two ends.

The gene calls are TRBV20-1 and TRBJ2-1, with 15 positions matching TRBD2. This CDR3 has 14 residues. Per germline, CDR1 DFQATT and CDR2 SNEGSKA (reference sequence). The CDR3 here is CSQGTSGGYNEQFF. As DNA, the CDR3 is TGCAGCCAGGGGACTAGCGGGGGGTACAATGAGCAGTTCTTC.

A single count supports this clonotype. The chain links TRBV15 to TRBJ1-1, with D uncertain. The germline V gene encodes CDR1 LNHNV and CDR2 YYDKDF (reference sequence). Deletions cut 0 bases from V and 1 base from J, with 12 bases between. This CDR3 is 16 amino acids long. In DNA form, the CDR3 reads TGTGCCACCAGCAGAGATGTGTCCAGTAAGAACACTGAAGCTTTCTTT. Translated, it gives CATSRDVSSKNTEAFF. The variable domain in full, with the rest retrieved from reference TRBV15 and TRBJ1-1, is DAMVIQNPRYQVTQFGKPVTLSCSQTLNHNVMYWYQQKSSQAPKLLFHYYDKDFNNEADTPDNFQSRRPNTSFCFLDIRSPGLGDTAMYLCATSRDVSSKNTEAFFGQGTRLTVV.